The 26 T cell receptor beta chains presented below share a single source sample, sequenced in a study of blood T cell repertoires in COVID-19. Sequenced by immunoSEQ multiplex PCR; TCRdb stores in-frame clones only, minus some. The sample records under 450,000 clones, 86% being singletons. The sample was peripheral blood. The receptors originated from a woman aged 55-75 years with COVID-19, enrolled during active disease.

CDR3 region: CASSIGTGYQPQHF. Written as DNA, the CDR3 is TGTGCCAGTAGTATCGGGACAGGTTATCAGCCCCAGCATTTT. The V and J genes are TRBV19 and TRBJ1-5; 8 bases are shared with TRBD1. CDR3 length equals 14 residues. Trimming at V came to 3 bases and at J to 5 bases, leaving 3 bases not matched to a gene. Germline V CDR1 and CDR2: LNHDA, SQIVND (reference sequence).

The chain joins TRBV10-3 to TRBJ2-7; 7 bases fit TRBD1. The CDR3 consists of 15 residues. Trimming took 3 bases from V and 5 from J; bases not matched to a gene: 10. Looked up from germline, CDR1 is ENHRY and CDR2 is SYGVKD. Here the CDR3 DNA reads TGTGCCATCAGTGATACTACAGGGGTTAGTGACGAGCAGTACTTC. Its protein is CAISDTTGVSDEQYF.

This rearrangement joins TRBV7-2 to TRBJ2-3; 8 bases align to TRBD2. CDR1 SGHTA and CDR2 FQGNSA come from the germline V gene. The CDR3 runs 16 residues. V gave up 2 bases and J gave up 2 bases; unmatched junction bases: 6. In DNA form, the CDR3 reads TGTGCCAGCAGCTTAATGAGCGGGGGCTTCACAGATACGCAGTATTTT. Translation: CASSLMSGGFTDTQYF.

The chain couples TRBV6-6 to TRBJ2-3; D is unclear. Trimming cost V 2 bases and J 4 bases, with 10 bases left between them. The germline CDR1 and CDR2 sequences are MNHNY and SVGAGI (reference sequence). This CDR3 comprises 14 residues. The CDR3 DNA reads as TGTGCCAGCAGTTACGGCGGCAGACCAGATACGCAGTATTTT. It specifies CASSYGGRPDTQYF.

The rearrangement uses TRBV4-3 and TRBJ2-7, with D hard to call. The CDR3 runs to 15 residues. Per the germline V gene, CDR1 is LGHNA and CDR2 is YSLEER. Trimming shortened V by 1 base and J by 2 bases, and 12 bases separated the two germline ends. CDR3 loop: CASSQAPGPTYEQYF. CDR3 in DNA: TGCGCCAGCAGCCAAGCTCCTGGGCCTACCTACGAGCAGTACTTC.

This clone was seen only a few times. The same CDR3 arises from other DNA sequences in this sample as well. The chain combines TRBV18 with TRBJ2-7; D is perhaps TRBD2 (6 bases). Germline V gene sequence: CDR1 KGHSH, CDR2 LQKENI. Trimming took off 3 bases at V and 7 bases at J, with 7 bases between the two ends. The CDR3 is made up of 11 amino acids. The CDR3 loop reads CASSPEGEQYF. The CDR3 bases are TGTGCCAGCTCACCGGAGGGTGAGCAGTACTTC. Drawing the rest from reference TRBV18 and TRBJ2-7, the complete variable domain is NAGVMQNPRHLVRRRGQEARLRCSPMKGHSHVYWYRQLPEEGLKFMVYLQKENIIDESGMPKERFSAEFPKEGPSILRIQQVVRGDSAAYFCASSPEGEQYFGPGTRLTVT.

The chain uses TRBV21-1 and TRBJ2-3; TRBD1 is the table's D call, not checked against the DNA. TRBV21-1 has pseudogene status. The CDR3 has 16 residues. The CDR3 spells CASSHKSGTGTDTQYF. For the CDR3, the DNA is TGTGCCAGCAGCCACAAATCCGGGACAGGCACAGATACGCAGTATTTT.

CDR3 DNA sequence: TGCGCCAGCAGCTTGGAATTTGACCCCAGGCTACCCTACGAGCAGTACTTC. This gives the protein CASSLEFDPRLPYEQYF. The rearrangement uses TRBV5-1 and TRBJ2-7, with unresolved D. CDR3 length equals 17 residues. The ends were cut back, 0 bases at V and 2 bases at J, with 18 bases in the middle. Germline V gene sequence: CDR1 SGHRS, CDR2 YFSETQ.

The chain is built from TRBV12-3 or TRBV12-4 and TRBJ1-2; unclear D gene. V lost 2 bases, J lost 3 bases, and 7 bases lay in between. The CDR3 consists of 13 residues. CDR3 nucleotide sequence: TGTGCCAGCAGTTTATCCCAGGACTATGGCTACACCTTC. This translates into CASSLSQDYGYTF.

This clone came up once. The gene calls are TRBV6-2 or TRBV6-3 and TRBJ2-5, with a possible D match to TRBD1 (6 bases). Germline CDR1 reads MNHEY; CDR2 reads SVGEGT. V gave up 1 base and J gave up 5 bases, with 8 bases separating them. The CDR3 is made up of 13 amino acids. DNA of the CDR3: TGTGCCAGCAGTTACTTAACAGGGGAGACCCAGTACTTC. Protein: CASSYLTGETQYF.

The chain is built from TRBV30 and TRBJ2-3, with TRBD1 matching 9 bases. CDR3 length: 13 residues. The germline gives CDR1 GTSNPN, CDR2 SVGIG (reference sequence). Trimming took 5 bases from V and 2 from J; bases not matched to a gene: 2. CDR3 amino acids: CAWDRGNTDTQYF. As DNA, the CDR3 is TGTGCCTGGGACAGGGGGAACACAGATACGCAGTATTTT. Drawing the rest from reference TRBV30 and TRBJ2-3, the complete variable domain is SQTIHQWPATLVQPVGSPLSLECTVEGTSNPNLYWYRQAAGRGLQLLFYSVGIGQISSEVPQNLSASRPQDRQFILSSKKLLLSDSGFYLCAWDRGNTDTQYFGPGTRLTVL.

This chain connects TRBV11-1 to TRBJ2-3, with D possibly being TRBD2 (7 bases). V lost 4 bases to trimming and J lost 6 bases, with 20 bases between them. This CDR3 contains 16 residues. Germline lookup yields CDR1 SGHAT and CDR2 FQDESV (reference sequence). For the CDR3, the DNA is TGTGCCAGCAGCTCCCGTGTAGGGGGGGATCGGGATACGCAGTATTTT. Translating gives CASSSRVGGDRDTQYF.

This clone came up once. The chain is built from TRBV5-1 and TRBJ2-1, with 8 bases lining up with TRBD2. Germline CDR1 reads SGHRS; CDR2 reads YFSETQ. CDR3 length equals 16 residues. Unmatched junction bases numbered 9, after V lost 3 bases and J lost 4 bases. CDR3 sequence (DNA): TGCGCCAGCAGCTGGAAAAGCGGGGGAGAGTACAATGAGCAGTTCTTC. Protein product: CASSWKSGGEYNEQFF. Supplemented by reference TRBV5-1 and TRBJ2-1, the full variable domain reads KAGVTQTPRYLIKTRGQQVTLSCSPISGHRSVSWYQQTPGQGLQFLFEYFSETQRNKGNFPGRFSGRQFSNSRSEMNVSTLELGDSALYLCASSWKSGGEYNEQFFGPGTRLTVL.

The CDR3 DNA reads TGTGCCATCAGATCCGGACTAGCGGGGGGGCTAGTCTACGAGCAGTACTTC. It codes for CAIRSGLAGGLVYEQYF. The rearrangement links TRBV10-3 to TRBJ2-7; 15 nucleotides agree with TRBD2. The CDR3 consists of 17 residues. J lost 3 bases, V lost 6 bases, and 9 bases had no gene match. CDR1 is ENHRY, CDR2 SYGVKD, per germline.

V and J are TRBV9 and TRBJ2-2; 12 bases are a match to TRBD2. Germline CDR1 reads SGDLS; CDR2 reads YYNGEE. The CDR3 length is 15 residues. V lost 3 bases, J lost 4 bases, and 1 base stayed unmatched. The CDR3 DNA reads TGTGCCAGCAGCGCTAGCGGGGGGGTCACCGGGGAGCTGTTTTTT. It specifies CASSASGGVTGELFF.

There are a few counts of this clone. The chain uses TRBV30 and TRBJ1-2; D is unclear. Germline CDR1 and CDR2: GTSNPN and SVGIG (reference sequence). This CDR3 spans 11 amino acids. V was clipped by 4 bases and J by 8 bases, with 11 bases between them. The CDR3 sequence: CAWMRSGGYTF. Here the CDR3 DNA reads TGTGCCTGGATGCGCTCGGGAGGCTACACCTTC.

This chain links TRBV12-5 with TRBJ2-7, with 7 bases fitting TRBD1. The V segment lost 7 bases and the J segment 4 bases; nucleotides outside the gene matches: 16. Germline assignment: CDR1 LGHNT and CDR2 FRNRAP. This CDR3 spans 16 amino acids. The CDR3 nucleotides read TGTGCTAGTGCCCCTTGGGTGACAGGGCTAGGGTACGAGCAGTACTTC. This translates into CASAPWVTGLGYEQYF.

This clone has just a few counts. The V and J genes are TRBV18 and TRBJ2-2; a possible D gene is TRBD1 (5 bases). V was trimmed by 3 bases and J by 2 bases, leaving 13 bases between them. Germline loops: CDR1 KGHSH, CDR2 LQKENI. CDR3 length: 16 amino acids. This CDR3 is CASSPRAGSNTGELFF. CDR3 in DNA: TGTGCCAGCTCACCTCGGGCAGGGTCAAACACCGGGGAGCTGTTTTTT.

The chain joins TRBV7-3 to TRBJ1-3, with a tentative D call TRBD1 (6 bases). This CDR3 region has 15 residues. V was clipped by 5 bases and J by 2 bases, with 13 bases between them. Germline V gene sequence: CDR1 SGHTA, CDR2 FQGTGA. In DNA form, the CDR3 reads TGTGCCAGCAGCCCCGGGACATTGGCTGGAAACACCATATATTTT. It encodes CASSPGTLAGNTIYF.

The chain recombines TRBV7-9 with TRBJ1-2; D call uncertain. The V gene lost 1 base and the J gene lost 2 bases, with 8 bases spanning the gap. This CDR3 spans 14 amino acids. Germline values: CDR1 SEHNR, CDR2 FQNEAQ (reference sequence). In DNA, the CDR3 is TGTGCCAGCAGCTTAGACAGCTTCAACTATGGCTACACCTTC. Protein product: CASSLDSFNYGYTF.

The rearrangement uses TRBV7-2 and TRBJ2-7; TRBD2 agrees at 7 bases. The germline V gene encodes CDR1 SGHTA and CDR2 FQGNSA. The CDR3 sequence is 13 residues long. J gave up 3 bases and V 4 bases, and 3 bases lay outside the gene matches. The CDR3 nucleotides are TGTGCCAGCAGCTGGGGGGGGAGCTACGAGCAGTACTTC. Translating gives CASSWGGSYEQYF.

The chain is built from TRBV27 and TRBJ1-5; 10 nucleotides align to TRBD1. CDR1 and CDR2 from the germline V gene are MNHEY and SMNVEV (reference sequence). The J segment lost 7 bases and the V segment lost 6 bases, leaving 9 bases of the junction unmatched. CDR3 length: 15 amino acids. CDR3: CASRPGDRGGQPQHF. CDR3 nucleotide sequence: TGTGCCAGCAGACCCGGGGACAGGGGTGGGCAGCCCCAGCATTTT.

This clone was seen once. The J gene is TRBJ1-2, the V gene TRBV5-4; TRBD1 aligns across 7 bases. CDR1 and CDR2 from the germline V gene are SGHNT and YYREEE (reference sequence). The CDR3 sequence is 15 residues long. Trimming took 2 bases from V and 4 from J; bases not matched to a gene: 8. CDR3: CASSFGQELGYGYTF. The CDR3 bases are TGTGCCAGCAGCTTCGGACAGGAACTCGGCTATGGCTACACCTTC.

V is TRBV27 and J is TRBJ2-7; D possibly corresponds to TRBD1 (6 bases). Germline V gene sequence: CDR1 MNHEY, CDR2 SMNVEV (reference sequence). V gave up 5 bases and J gave up 0 bases, with 14 bases separating them. The CDR3 spans 15 residues. The CDR3 sequence: CASSVTGYSSYEQYF. For the CDR3, the DNA is TGTGCCAGCAGTGTCACAGGGTATAGCTCCTACGAGCAGTACTTC.

This clone has only one observation. The rearrangement joins TRBV4-1 to TRBJ2-3; 13 bases line up with TRBD2. Germline V gene sequence: CDR1 MGHRA, CDR2 YSYEKL. Trimming removed 2 bases from V and 4 bases from J; junction bases left unmatched: 9. This CDR3 contains 18 residues. The chain's CDR3 is CASSQPSLAGGPADTQYF. The CDR3 nucleotides are TGCGCCAGCAGCCAACCTTCACTAGCGGGGGGGCCCGCAGATACGCAGTATTTT.

The chain combines TRBV6-5 with TRBJ1-2, with TRBD1 matching over 9 bases. The V segment lost 6 bases and the J segment 2 bases; nucleotides outside the gene matches: 4. This CDR3 is built from 14 residues. CDR1 is MNHEY and CDR2 is SVGAGI in the germline V gene. The CDR3 protein is CASRTGQGNYGYTF. DNA for the CDR3: TGTGCCAGCAGGACCGGACAGGGGAACTATGGCTACACCTTC.